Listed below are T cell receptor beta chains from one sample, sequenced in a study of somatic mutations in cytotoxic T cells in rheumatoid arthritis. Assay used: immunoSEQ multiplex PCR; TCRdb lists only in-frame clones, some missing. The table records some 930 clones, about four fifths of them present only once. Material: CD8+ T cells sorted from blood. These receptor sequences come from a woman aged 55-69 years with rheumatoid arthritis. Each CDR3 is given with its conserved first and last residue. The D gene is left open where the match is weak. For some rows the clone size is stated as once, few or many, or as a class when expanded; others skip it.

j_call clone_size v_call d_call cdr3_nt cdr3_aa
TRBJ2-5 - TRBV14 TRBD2 TGTGCCAGCAGCCATTTGGAACTAGCGGGATTAGAGACCCAGTACTTC CASSHLELAGLETQYF
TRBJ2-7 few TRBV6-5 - TGTGCCAGCAGTTACGAGGGAGGCTCCTACGAGCAGTACTTC CASSYEGGSYEQYF
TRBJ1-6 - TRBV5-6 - TGTGCCAGCAGCTTGGCCGGTAGCTCCTATAATTCACCCCTCCACTTT CASSLAGSSYNSPLHF
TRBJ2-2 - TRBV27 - TGTGCCAGCAGTTTATACGGCGGGGAGCTGTTTTTT CASSLYGGELFF
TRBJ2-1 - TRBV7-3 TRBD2 TGTGCCAGCAGCTTCGCGGGGGGGACCCACAATGAGCAGTTCTTC CASSFAGGTHNEQFF
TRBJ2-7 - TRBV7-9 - TGTGCCAGCAGCCTACGAGGGGGCTACGAGCAGTACTTC CASSLRGGYEQYF
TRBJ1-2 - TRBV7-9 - TGTGCCAGCACCGAAGCTTACTATGGCTACACCTTC CASTEAYYGYTF
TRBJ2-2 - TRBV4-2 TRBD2 TGTGCCAGCAGCCCCCCCGGGACTAGCGACCCGGGGGAGCTGTTTTTT CASSPPGTSDPGELFF
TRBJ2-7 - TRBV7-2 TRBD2 TGTGCCAGCAGCTTTTACGGGACTAGCGGGGGGTACGAGCAGTACTTC CASSFYGTSGGYEQYF
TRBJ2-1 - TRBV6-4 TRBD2 TGTGCCAGCAGCGCTGGACGGGAGGGTCCCTACAATGAGCAGTTCTTC CASSAGREGPYNEQFF
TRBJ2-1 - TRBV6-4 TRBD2 TGTGCCAGCAGTGCCTCCACTAGCGGGGGGGCCGGTGAGCAGTTCTTC CASSASTSGGAGEQFF
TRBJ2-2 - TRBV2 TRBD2 TGTGCCAGCAGTGAACTGGGCGGGGGGCGTGGGGAGCTGTTTTTT CASSELGGGRGELFF
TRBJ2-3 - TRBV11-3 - TGTGCCAGCAGCTTAGGTCTAGGGGAACCGACGGAGGATACGCAGTATTTT CASSLGLGEPTEDTQYF
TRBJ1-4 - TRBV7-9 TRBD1 TGTGCCAGCAGCTCCGACAGGGGTTGGGAAAAACTGTTTTTT CASSSDRGWEKLFF
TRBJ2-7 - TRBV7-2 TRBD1 TGTGCCAGCGGCGATCCGGGACAGGGGACCCACGAGCAGTACTTC CASGDPGQGTHEQYF
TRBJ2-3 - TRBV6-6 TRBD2 TGTGCCAGCAGCCTACTAGCGGGGCCCACAGATACGCAGTATTTT CASSLLAGPTDTQYF
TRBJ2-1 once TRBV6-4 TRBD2 TGTGCCAGCAGTGAAGTGGCGGGGGGGGTCTCCAATGAGCAGTTCTTC CASSEVAGGVSNEQFF
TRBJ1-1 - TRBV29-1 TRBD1 TGCAGCTATACAGGATTCAGGGGGCATGAAGCTTTCTTT CSYTGFRGHEAFF
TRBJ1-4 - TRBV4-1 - TGCGCCAGCAGCCAAGATGGGGGGTTCGGAAAACTGTTTTTT CASSQDGGFGKLFF
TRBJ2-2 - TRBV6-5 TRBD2 TGTGCCAGCAGTTACGAGCGGGGCACCGGGGAGCTGTTTTTT CASSYERGTGELFF
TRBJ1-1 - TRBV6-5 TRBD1 TGTGCCAGCAGTGTTACAGGGGGTAACACTGAAGCTTTCTTT CASSVTGGNTEAFF
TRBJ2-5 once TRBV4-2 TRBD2 TGTGCCAGCAGCCAAGATAGCCCCTCGGGGGGGGAGACCCAGTACTTC CASSQDSPSGGETQYF
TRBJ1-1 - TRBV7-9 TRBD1 TGTGCCAGCAGCTTAGTCCCAGGGACAGGGAATAGCGTCTTT CASSLVPGTGNSVF
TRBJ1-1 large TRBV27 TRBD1 TGTGCCACGACAGGGTCTCTGGGGGCTTTCTTT CATTGSLGAFF
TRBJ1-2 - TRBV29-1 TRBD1 TGCAGCGTTACCGGGACAGGGGATGGCTACACCTTC CSVTGTGDGYTF
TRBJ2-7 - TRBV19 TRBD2 TGTGCCAGTAGCCTAAGCGGGGGGAGCTCCTACGAGCAGTACTTC CASSLSGGSSYEQYF
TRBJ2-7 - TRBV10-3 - TGTGCCATCATCCAGGAGGGTTCGGGCGAGCAGTACTTC CAIIQEGSGEQYF
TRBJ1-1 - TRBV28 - TGTGCCAGCAGCTTCACAGGGCTGGGGACTGAAGCTTTCTTT CASSFTGLGTEAFF
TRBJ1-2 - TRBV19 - TGTGCCAGTAGTATAAAGGTCGGGTCCGCTGGTGGCTACACCTTC CASSIKVGSAGGYTF
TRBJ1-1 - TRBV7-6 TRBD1 TGTGCCAGCAGTTTGACAGGGGTCGCTTTCTTT CASSLTGVAFF
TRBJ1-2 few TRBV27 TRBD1 TGTGCCAGCAGTTCCCGGGACAGGGGTGAATATGGCTACACCTTC CASSSRDRGEYGYTF
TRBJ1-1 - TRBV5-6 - TGTGCCAGCAGCATGACACTGAACACTGAAGCTTTCTTT CASSMTLNTEAFF
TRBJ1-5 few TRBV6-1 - TGTGCCAGCAGTCGACGGAGGGAGGGGCAGCCCCAGCATTTT CASSRRREGQPQHF
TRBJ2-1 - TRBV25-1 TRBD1 TGTGCCAGCAGTCGCGACAGGGACTCCTACAATGAGCAGTTCTTC CASSRDRDSYNEQFF
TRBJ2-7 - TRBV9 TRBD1 TGTGCCAGCAGCGTTACAGGGGTGAGCTACGAGCAGTACTTC CASSVTGVSYEQYF
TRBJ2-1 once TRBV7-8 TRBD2 TGTGCCAGCAACGCGGGGGGCCCATACAATGAGCAGTTCTTC CASNAGGPYNEQFF
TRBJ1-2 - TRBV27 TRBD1 TGTGCCAGCAGGCCTCCGGGACAGGGGAACTATGGCTACACCTTC CASRPPGQGNYGYTF
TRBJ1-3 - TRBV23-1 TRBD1 TGCGCCAGCACTCTCCCTCCGGGACAGGGGATTAAAGGCTCTGGAAACACCATATATTTT CASTLPPGQGIKGSGNTIYF
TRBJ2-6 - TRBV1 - TGCACCAGCAGAAGCGTTGGTTTGTGCACAAAGCGGGCCAACGTCCTGACTTTC CTSRSVGLCTKRANVLTF
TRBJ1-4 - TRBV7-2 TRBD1 TGTGCCAGCAGCCCTCGGGGACAGGGGAGTGAAAAACTGTTTTTT CASSPRGQGSEKLFF
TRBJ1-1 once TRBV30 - TGTGCCTGGGGACAGTCGAACACTGAAGCTTTCTTT CAWGQSNTEAFF
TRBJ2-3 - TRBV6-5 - TGTGCCAGCAGTTACTTCGGGAGACGCACAGATACGCAGTATTTT CASSYFGRRTDTQYF
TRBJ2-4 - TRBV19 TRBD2 TGTGCCAGTAGTTTGACGGGAGGCAACATTCAGTACTTC CASSLTGGNIQYF
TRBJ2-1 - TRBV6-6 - TGTGCCAGCACCCACGGGGATACTAGGGATCAGTTCTTC CASTHGDTRDQFF
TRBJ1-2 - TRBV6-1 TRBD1 TGTGCCAGCAGTGGTATAGACAGGGGGCGGGTCTATGGCTACACCTTC CASSGIDRGRVYGYTF
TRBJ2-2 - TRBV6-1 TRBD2 TGTGCCAGCAGTGAACTAGCGGGGGGGCCCGGGGAGCTGTTTTTT CASSELAGGPGELFF